Listed here are 11 T cell receptor beta chains from one sample, sequenced in a study of beta chain features in type 1 diabetes (dated by TCRdb to 2017 to 2018). What the authors observed across the whole study: In all four CD4+ subsets, TCRB CDR3 length was moderately but significantly shorter in type 1 diabetes patients.

Their target antigens are unknown. The protocol used for the library was the immunoSEQ multiplex PCR assay. The entire amount of isolated RNA was reverse transcribed using the High Capacity cDNA Reverse Transcription Kit, so the sequenced TCRB transcripts were expressed ones. Sourced from immuneACCESS, this table was stored by TCRdb with only in-frame sequences that have V and J called. A share of the clones is absent; for the studies checked, an unresolved V gene accounts for under half, and the remainder has no known explanation. Counted in this sample were some 660,000 clones; over 13% of them appeared once. The top ten clones comprise just under 0.04% of the sample. The source material was naive CD4+ T cells from blood. The cell subset or site label here, explained by the study, means: true naive CD4+ T cells. The receptor set was obtained from a man aged 18 to 30 with type 1 diabetes.

The CDR3 region has the DNA TGCGCCAGCAGCTGGAGCCAGGGGTCAGAAGCTTTCTTT. This translates into CASSWSQGSEAFF. The J gene is TRBJ1-1, the V gene TRBV5-1; D is possibly TRBD1 (6 bases). Trimming took off 3 bases at V and 8 bases at J, with 14 bases between the two ends. The germline CDR1 and CDR2 sequences are SGHRS and YFSETQ. This CDR3 has 13 amino acids.

The V call is TRBV11-2, the J call TRBJ2-1; D not resolved. Germline loops: CDR1 SGHAT, CDR2 FQNNGV. Trimming removed 3 bases at V and 15 bases at J, with 18 bases between. CDR3 length: 13 amino acids. The chain's CDR3 is CASSLILVSGRFF. In DNA, the CDR3 is TGTGCCAGCAGCTTGATCTTAGTGTCAGGTCGGTTCTTC. Based on the CDR3 plus reference TRBV11-2 and TRBJ2-1, the full variable domain is EAGVAQSPRYKIIEKRQSVAFWCNPISGHATLYWYQQILGQGPKLLIQFQNNGVVDDSQLPKDRFSAERLKGVDSTLKIQPAKLEDSAVYLCASSLILVSGRFFGPGTRLTVL.

This sequence joins TRBV7-9 and TRBJ1-2, with 10 bases matching TRBD1. Germline-derived CDR1 and CDR2 are SEHNR and FQNEAQ (reference sequence). This CDR3 spans 15 amino acids. The V gene end was trimmed by 3 bases and the J gene end by 7 bases; junction bases not matched to a gene: 8. The chain's CDR3 is CASSLSPGTGAGYTF. The CDR3, as DNA: TGTGCCAGCAGCTTGAGCCCCGGGACAGGGGCTGGCTACACCTTC.

This clone has only a few counts. The chain employs TRBV7-2 and TRBJ2-3; a weak D match, TRBD1 (7 bases). From germline, CDR1 is SGHTA and CDR2 FQGNSA. V gave up 4 bases and J gave up 2 bases, with 10 bases separating them. This CDR3 region has 14 residues. This CDR3 is CASSSRGDTDTQYF. CDR3 bases: TGTGCCAGCAGCTCCAGGGGGGACACAGATACGCAGTATTTT.

CDR3 in DNA: TGTGCCAGCAAGTGGGGGTTCACCGGGGAGCTGTTTTTT. Encoded protein: CASKWGFTGELFF. V is TRBV2 and J is TRBJ2-2; either TRBD1 or TRBD2 may fit D (5 bases each). V lost 7 bases and J lost 4, with 10 bases in between. The CDR3 loop spans 13 amino acids. The germline V gene encodes CDR1 SNHLY and CDR2 FYNNEI.

This clone was counted a few times. The chain has TRBV14 and TRBJ1-1; 8 bases line up with TRBD1. The CDR3 has 15 amino acids. Trimming at V came to 4 bases and at J to 4 bases, leaving 8 bases not matched to a gene. The V gene's germline CDR1 is SGHDN and CDR2 FVKESK. CDR3 residues: CASSLWTGSGTEAFF. CDR3 in DNA: TGTGCCAGCAGCCTCTGGACAGGGTCGGGCACTGAAGCTTTCTTT. Full variable domain (rest looked up from reference TRBV14 and TRBJ1-1): EAGVTQFPSHSVIEKGQTVTLRCDPISGHDNLYWYRRVMGKEIKFLLHFVKESKQDESGMPNNRFLAERTGGTYSTLKVQPAELEDSGVYFCASSLWTGSGTEAFFGQGTRLTVV.

This rearrangement joins TRBV7-9 to TRBJ1-1; no reliable D call. The V gene lost 2 bases and the J gene lost 11 bases, with 12 bases spanning the gap. The CDR3 consists of 12 residues. Germline CDR1 SEHNR, CDR2 FQNEAQ (reference sequence). CDR3: CASSLTRDGAFF. As DNA, the CDR3 is TGTGCCAGCAGCTTAACCCGCGACGGGGCTTTCTTT.

The chain has TRBV7-2 and TRBJ2-4; 12 bases map to TRBD2. The germline V gene encodes CDR1 SGHTA and CDR2 FQGNSA. The CDR3 is 16 amino acids. V lost 2 bases, J lost 7 bases, and 6 bases stayed unmatched. Written as DNA, the CDR3 is TGTGCCAGCAGCTTATCCGGACTAGCGGGAAGGAACATTCAGTACTTC. Its translation is CASSLSGLAGRNIQYF.

The rearrangement joins TRBV7-9 to TRBJ2-3; 10 positions agree with TRBD2. CDR1 is SEHNR, CDR2 FQNEAQ, per germline (reference sequence). CDR3 length: 16 amino acids. V lost 7 bases and J lost 4; bases outside the gene matches: 11. The CDR3 DNA reads as TGTGCCAGCACCCTTCCTAGCGGGAGAATCGCAGATACGCAGTATTTT. Translation gives CASTLPSGRIADTQYF.

The chain uses TRBV27 and TRBJ2-7; D possibly corresponds to TRBD2 (6 bases). Germline values: CDR1 MNHEY, CDR2 SMNVEV (reference sequence). The CDR3 is made up of 14 amino acids. V shed 5 bases and J shed 3 bases, with 14 bases lying between them. DNA for the CDR3: TGTGCCAGCAGTCAACTAGGAGGGATCTACGAGCAGTACTTC. Its protein is CASSQLGGIYEQYF.

This clone was seen more than once but under ten times. The genes are TRBV29-1 and TRBJ2-7; D gene uncertain. This CDR3 has 12 residues. The V and J ends lost 7 bases and 3 bases respectively, with 13 bases between them. The V gene's germline CDR1 is SQVTM and CDR2 ANQGSEA. The chain's CDR3 is CSATPPDYEQYF. CDR3 in DNA: TGCAGCGCCACCCCCCCGGACTACGAGCAGTACTTC.